The clone carrying this TCR beta chain has more than one count but fewer than ten. Its matching antigen is unknown. The data originate from a study of response to subunit inactivated influenza vaccine. Findings and caveats of the study: It was suggested by the authors that few new T cells are recruited by each seasonal influenza vaccination.

TCRdb analysed the RT-PCR reads with MiXCR anew, one entry per CDR3 protein. The profile shows just under 550,000 distinct CDR3 sequences, around a quarter of them singletons. Trimming shortened V by 0 bases and J by 2 bases, and 4 bases separated the two germline ends. Germline V gives CDR1 MNHNS, CDR2 SASEGT. The CDR3 runs 13 residues. These same data were also listed under a study on T cells expressing NK-cell markers. This second study says: The cDNA for TCR beta came from 5'RACE template switching with UMIs. Of eight sequenced donors, seven were HCMV-seropositive and one HCMV-seronegative. Several of the experiments relied on an anti-gamma-delta TCR antibody so that only alpha-beta TCR T cells were sorted. Topping the CD3+CD56-NKG2C+ fraction as well were these clonotypes, in four donors.

The sequenced sample was CD4+ T cells sorted from PBMCs, obtained 12 days after vaccination. The sequence came from a man aged 50 to 60 who received an inactivated influenza vaccine. The chain couples TRBV6-1 to TRBJ1-1; D ambiguous. DNA for the CDR3: TGTGCCAGCAGTGAAGCGGCCAACACTGAAGCTTTCTTT. Residues: CASSEAANTEAFF.